This TCR beta chain is drawn from a study of blood T cells in healthy people across ages. Through a sample-barcoded 5' primer and a J-beta primer mix, a second PCR was run for roughly 6 to 12 cycles. TCRdb fed the 5' RACE reads into MiXCR, producing one record per CDR3 protein. The repertoire has about 1.1 million distinct CDR3 sequences, roughly two fifths of them found once; the top ten carry around 13%. The germline gives CDR1 LGHNA, CDR2 YSLEER. The V gene lost 0 bases and the J gene lost 4 bases, with 13 bases spanning the gap. The CDR3 has 15 residues. This clonotype showed up many times. The clonotype originates from a man younger than 35 in good health. The chain joins TRBV4-3 to TRBJ2-7; D possibly corresponds to TRBD2 (6 bases). Sequenced sample: blood. The CDR3 reads CASSQDRAGRYEQYF. The CDR3, as DNA: TGCGCCAGCAGCCAAGATAGGGCCGGGAGATACGAGCAGTACTTC.